This TCR beta chain stems from a study of T cell changes during pregnancy in multiple sclerosis. The method was immunoSEQ multiplex PCR; TCRdb's version includes in-frame clones alone and lacks a portion of them. The sample contains approximately 80,000 clones, around 93% of which appear only once. This CDR3 has 16 residues. V was pared by 0 bases and J by 0 bases, with 11 bases between. The germline gives CDR1 LNHDA, CDR2 SQIVND (reference sequence). This chain links TRBV19 with TRBJ1-2; TRBD1 is a possible D gene (6 bases). The receptor was isolated from a female donor in good health, enrolled as a control in a pregnancy study. Sequencing was performed on peripheral blood, taken in the second trimester of pregnancy. In DNA, the CDR3 is TGTGCCAGTAGTATAGATGGACAGTTGGCTAACTATGGCTACACCTTC. It translates to CASSIDGQLANYGYTF.